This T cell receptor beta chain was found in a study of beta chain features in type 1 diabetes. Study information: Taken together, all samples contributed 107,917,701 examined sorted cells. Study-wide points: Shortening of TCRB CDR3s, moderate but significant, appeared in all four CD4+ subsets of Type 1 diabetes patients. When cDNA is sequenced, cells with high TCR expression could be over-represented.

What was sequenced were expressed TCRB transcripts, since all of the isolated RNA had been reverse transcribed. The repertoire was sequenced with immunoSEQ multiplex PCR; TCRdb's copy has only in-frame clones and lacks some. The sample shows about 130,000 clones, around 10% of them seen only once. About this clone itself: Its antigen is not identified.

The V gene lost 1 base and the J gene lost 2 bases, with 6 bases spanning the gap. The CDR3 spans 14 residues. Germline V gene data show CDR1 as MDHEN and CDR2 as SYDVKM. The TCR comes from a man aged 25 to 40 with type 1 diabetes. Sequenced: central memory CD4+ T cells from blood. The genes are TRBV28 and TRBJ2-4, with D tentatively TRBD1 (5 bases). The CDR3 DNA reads TGTGCCAGCAGTTTATCAGGGTCCAAAAACATTCAGTACTTC. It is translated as CASSLSGSKNIQYF.